Each of the 18 T cell receptor beta chains below was sequenced from the same sample in a study of OX40 agonist ivuxolimab in advanced cancers. The table came from immunoSEQ multiplex PCR; TCRdb's copy has only in-frame clones and leaves some out. Altogether tens of thousands of clones are present, roughly nine tenths being singletons, with the ten largest covering around 28%. The sequencing here drew on CD4+ or CD8+ T cells sorted from blood, taken in a trial of the OX40 agonist ivuxolimab. Receptor source: an adult with an advanced solid tumor such as melanoma, head and neck, liver or kidney cancer.

Comment on this clone: This sample also contains other DNA sequences that code for the same CDR3. CDR3 coding DNA: TGTGCCAGCAGCCCAGGGGACAATGAGCAGTTCTTC. This sequence encodes CASSPGDNEQFF. The gene calls are TRBV5-6 and TRBJ2-1; a possible D gene is TRBD1 (6 bases). The CDR3 runs to 12 residues. V lost 4 bases and J 5 bases, leaving 7 bases between the germline ends. The germline V gene has CDR1 SGHDT and CDR2 YYEEEE.

The chain has TRBV7-2 and TRBJ2-1; D perhaps matches TRBD2 (6 bases). V lost 4 bases, J lost 7 bases, and 14 bases lay in between. This CDR3 spans 14 amino acids. Germline-derived CDR1 and CDR2 are SGHTA and FQGNSA. CDR3 coding DNA: TGTGCCAGCAGCTCGGGGACTTTCTGGAATGAGCAGTTCTTC. It translates to CASSSGTFWNEQFF. Supplemented by reference TRBV7-2 and TRBJ2-1, the full variable domain reads GAGVSQSPSNKVTEKGKDVELRCDPISGHTALYWYRQSLGQGLEFLIYFQGNSAPDKSGLPSDRFSAERTGGSVSTLTIQRTQQEDSAVYLCASSSGTFWNEQFFGPGTRLTVL.

The chain links TRBV27 to TRBJ2-1, with 8 positions matching TRBD2. Looked up from germline, CDR1 is MNHEY and CDR2 is SMNVEV (reference sequence). Losses at the gene ends were 7 bases for V and 8 bases for J; bases not matched to a gene: 16. The CDR3 is 16 amino acids. CDR3 DNA: TGTGCCAGCACCACCCCAGCCGGGAGGGCCGTCTATGAGCAGTTCTTC. Translation: CASTTPAGRAVYEQFF.

The chain recombines TRBV4-1 with TRBJ2-2; TRBD1 might be the D (6 bases). V was trimmed by 4 bases and J by 5 bases, leaving 17 bases between them. Looked up from germline, CDR1 is MGHRA and CDR2 is YSYEKL. CDR3 length: 16 residues. The CDR3 reads CASSPEGHDGTGELFF. The CDR3 coding sequence is TGCGCCAGCAGCCCAGAGGGACATGACGGGACCGGGGAGCTGTTTTTT.

The chain is built from TRBV10-3 and TRBJ2-7; 7 bases fit TRBD1. V trimming: 10 bases; J trimming: 0 bases; junction bases outside the gene matches: 9. Germline V gives CDR1 ENHRY, CDR2 SYGVKD. The CDR3 runs to 14 residues. CDR3 DNA: TGTGCCACCGGGGACAGACTAAGCTCCTACGAGCAGTACTTC. It encodes CATGDRLSSYEQYF.

The rearrangement uses TRBV28 and TRBJ2-2; the D is unclear. V was trimmed by 7 bases and J by 5 bases, leaving 11 bases between them. This CDR3 is 13 amino acids long. Germline loops: CDR1 MDHEN, CDR2 SYDVKM. The CDR3 nucleotides read TGTGCCAGCACCCCAAGTCGTACCGGGGAGCTGTTTTTT. Translated: CASTPSRTGELFF.

The chain combines TRBV4-3 with TRBJ2-1, with D perhaps TRBD2 (6 bases). V was pared by 5 bases and J by 2 bases, with 13 bases between. The CDR3 totals 15 residues. Germline V gene sequence: CDR1 LGHNA, CDR2 YSLEER. CDR3 in amino acids: CASSTMAGPYNEQFF. The CDR3, as DNA: TGCGCCAGCAGCACCATGGCGGGGCCCTACAATGAGCAGTTCTTC.

The V call is TRBV14, the J call TRBJ2-7, with 8 bases aligning to TRBD2. The CDR3 extends over 15 amino acids. The germline CDR1 and CDR2 sequences are SGHDN and FVKESK. V dropped 4 bases and J dropped 3; count of bases not matched to a gene: 8. CDR3 sequence: CASSPESSGIYEQYF. As DNA, the CDR3 is TGTGCCAGCAGCCCGGAGAGTAGCGGGATCTACGAGCAGTACTTC.

This chain joins TRBV29-1 and TRBJ1-2; no clear D gene. Between the trimmed V and J ends, which lost 0 bases and 1 base, there was a span of 6 bases. CDR3 size: 13 residues. Per germline, CDR1 SQVTM and CDR2 ANQGSEA. DNA for the CDR3: TGCAGCGTTGAAGATCGGGTTAACTATGGCTACACCTTC. Translated: CSVEDRVNYGYTF.

The rearrangement links TRBV19 to TRBJ2-5; TRBD1 or TRBD2 may be the D gene (6 bases each). The germline CDR1 and CDR2 sequences are LNHDA and SQIVND (reference sequence). The length of the CDR3 is 15 residues. The V and J ends lost 5 bases and 11 bases respectively, with 24 bases between them. CDR3 protein: CASSFGGGPLREQYF. CDR3 nucleotides: TGTGCCAGTAGTTTCGGGGGCGGCCCTCTCCGGGAGCAGTACTTC.

For this clone: A junction end diverges from the germline sequence, so it may reflect a read error. The chain joins TRBV27 to TRBJ1-2; possible D gene TRBD1, 5 bases. The germline V gene encodes CDR1 MNHEY and CDR2 SMNVEV (reference sequence). The CDR3 runs to 15 residues. CDR3 sequence reads: CACSYRGGPVYGYTF. Written as DNA, the CDR3 is TGTGCCTGCAGTTATAGGGGCGGGCCTGTCTATGGCTACACCTTC.

This chain connects TRBV2 to TRBJ2-3; TRBD2 matches at 9 bases. V was clipped by 5 bases and J by 2 bases; unmatched bases: 5. Per the germline V gene, CDR1 is SNHLY and CDR2 is FYNNEI. CDR3 size: 15 residues. This chain's CDR3 is CASSQLAGYTDTQYF. For the CDR3, the DNA is TGTGCCAGCAGTCAGCTAGCGGGATACACAGATACGCAGTATTTT.

The chain joins TRBV30 to TRBJ2-1; 11 bases map to TRBD1. The CDR3 has 15 residues. The germline V gene has CDR1 GTSNPN and CDR2 SVGIG (reference sequence). J gave up 7 bases and V 3 bases, and 8 bases lay outside the gene matches. CDR3 sequence reads: CAWRDGTGGRNEQFF. CDR3 nucleotide sequence: TGTGCCTGGAGGGACGGGACAGGGGGTAGGAATGAGCAGTTCTTC.

This rearrangement joins TRBV27 to TRBJ2-1, with TRBD2 matching 11 bases. The V gene's germline CDR1 is MNHEY and CDR2 SMNVEV (reference sequence). CDR3 size: 17 residues. After removal of 4 bases from V and 0 bases from J, the junction contained 5 bases not matched to a gene. CDR3 amino acids: CASSSGTSGSSYNEQFF. The CDR3 DNA reads as TGTGCCAGCAGTTCCGGGACTAGCGGTAGCTCCTACAATGAGCAGTTCTTC.

The chain combines TRBV21-1 with TRBJ2-3; the DNA was not used to check the table's D call, TRBD2. TRBV21-1 counts as a pseudogene. The CDR3 runs to 11 residues. The CDR3 here is CASSNLDTQYF. DNA of the CDR3: TGTGCCAGCAGCAACCTAGATACGCAGTATTTT.

The gene calls are TRBV9 and TRBJ2-1; 8 positions match TRBD1. Germline CDR1 and CDR2: SGDLS and YYNGEE. The CDR3 is 15 residues long. Losses at the gene ends were 0 bases for V and 4 bases for J; bases not matched to a gene: 3. The CDR3 DNA is TGTGCCAGCAGCGTAGGGGGACAGGCTTACAATGAGCAGTTCTTC. This encodes CASSVGGQAYNEQFF.

J is TRBJ2-2 and V is TRBV29-1; D gene uncertain. This CDR3 is built from 12 residues. Germline assignment: CDR1 SQVTM and CDR2 ANQGSEA. Between the trimmed V and J ends, which lost 3 bases and 6 bases, there was a span of 8 bases. CDR3 loop: CSVESAAGELFF. The CDR3 DNA follows: TGCAGCGTTGAGAGTGCAGCCGGGGAGCTGTTTTTT.

This clone is a singleton in its sample. The V and J genes are TRBV11-2 and TRBJ2-7; weak D call: TRBD1 (6 bases). Germline V lookup: CDR1 SGHAT, CDR2 FQNNGV. The CDR3 is made up of 15 amino acids. The V gene lost 7 bases and the J gene lost 1 base, with 17 bases spanning the gap. For the CDR3, the DNA is TGTGCCAGCACCCAGGAGGTCAGGGGTTCCTACGAGCAGTACTTC. This translates into CASTQEVRGSYEQYF.